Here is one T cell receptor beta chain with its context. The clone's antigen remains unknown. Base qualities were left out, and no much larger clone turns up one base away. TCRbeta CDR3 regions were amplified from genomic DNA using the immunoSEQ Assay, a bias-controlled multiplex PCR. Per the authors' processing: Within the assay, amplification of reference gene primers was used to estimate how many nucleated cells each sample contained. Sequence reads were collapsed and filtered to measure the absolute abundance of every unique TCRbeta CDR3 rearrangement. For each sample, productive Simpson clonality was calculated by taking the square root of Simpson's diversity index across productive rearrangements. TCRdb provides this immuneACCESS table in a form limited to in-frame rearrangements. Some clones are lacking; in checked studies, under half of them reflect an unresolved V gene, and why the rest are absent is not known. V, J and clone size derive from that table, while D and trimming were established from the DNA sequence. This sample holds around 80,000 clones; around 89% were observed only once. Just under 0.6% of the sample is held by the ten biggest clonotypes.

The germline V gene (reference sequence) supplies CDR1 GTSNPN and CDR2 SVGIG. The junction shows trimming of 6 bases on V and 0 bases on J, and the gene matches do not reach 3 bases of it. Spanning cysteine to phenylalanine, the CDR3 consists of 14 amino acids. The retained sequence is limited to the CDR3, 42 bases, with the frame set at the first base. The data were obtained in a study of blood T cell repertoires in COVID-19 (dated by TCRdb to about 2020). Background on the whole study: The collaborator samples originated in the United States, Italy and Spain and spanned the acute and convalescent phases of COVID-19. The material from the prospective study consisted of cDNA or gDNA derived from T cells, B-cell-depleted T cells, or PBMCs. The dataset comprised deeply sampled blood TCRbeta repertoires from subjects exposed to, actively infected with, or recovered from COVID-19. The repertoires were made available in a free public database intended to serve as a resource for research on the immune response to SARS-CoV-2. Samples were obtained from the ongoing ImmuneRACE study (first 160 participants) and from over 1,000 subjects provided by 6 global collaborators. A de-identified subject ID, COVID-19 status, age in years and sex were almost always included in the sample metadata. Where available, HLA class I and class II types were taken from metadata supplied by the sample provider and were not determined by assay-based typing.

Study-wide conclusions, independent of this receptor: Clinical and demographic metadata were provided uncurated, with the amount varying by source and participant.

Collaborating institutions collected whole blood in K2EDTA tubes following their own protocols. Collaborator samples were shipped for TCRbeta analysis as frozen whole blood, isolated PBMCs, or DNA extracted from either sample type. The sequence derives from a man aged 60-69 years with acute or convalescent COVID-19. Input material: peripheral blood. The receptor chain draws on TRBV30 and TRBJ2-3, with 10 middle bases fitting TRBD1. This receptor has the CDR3 CACWGQGSTDTQYF. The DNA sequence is TGTGCCTGCTGGGGACAGGGGAGCACAGATACGCAGTATTTT.